This entry lists 5 T cell receptor beta chains sequenced from one sample in a study of T cells in Graves' hyperthyroidism and ophthalmopathy. RNA transcripts yielded amplified TCR beta CDR3 regions. With the HTBI primer set, the TCR CDR3 went through a first round of RT-PCR. In TCRdb, the multiplex PCR reads were re-called with MiXCR into one record per CDR3 protein. The sample holds more than 350,000 distinct CDR3 sequences, about 18% seen once. Material for sequencing was blood. All receptors come from a woman aged 25 to 39 with Graves' hyperthyroidism that later progressed to Graves' ophthalmopathy.

The chain carries TRBV27 and TRBJ2-7; 7 bases match TRBD1. In germline, CDR1 is MNHEY, CDR2 SMNVEV (reference sequence). V gave up 3 bases and J gave up 5 bases; unmatched junction bases: 7. The CDR3 is made up of 14 amino acids. The CDR3 DNA sequence: TGTGCCAGCAGTTTGTCACAGGGGAGTGACGAGCAGTACTTC. Amino acids: CASSLSQGSDEQYF.

At least ten counts were recorded for this clonotype. The chain is built from TRBV20-1 and TRBJ1-1; 9 bases are a match to TRBD1. The trim removed 5 bases at V and 0 bases at J, leaving 19 bases unmatched. Germline V CDR1 and CDR2: DFQATT, SNEGSKA (reference sequence). This CDR3 has 19 residues. CDR3 amino acids: CSAPRRQGEMAYMNTEAFF. In nucleotides, the CDR3 is TGCAGTGCTCCCAGAAGACAGGGGGAGATGGCCTATATGAACACTGAAGCTTTCTTT.

This clonotype was detected many times. The chain combines TRBV2 with TRBJ1-3; D is unclear. V was trimmed by 2 bases and J by 1 base, leaving 6 bases between them. CDR3 length equals 14 residues. Germline V gives CDR1 SNHLY, CDR2 FYNNEI. Written as DNA, the CDR3 is TGTGCCAGCAGTGAAAGTCGATCTGGAAACACCATATATTTT. Its translation is CASSESRSGNTIYF.

This clonotype was recorded many times. The gene calls are TRBV5-1 and TRBJ1-2; D may be TRBD1 (5 bases). This CDR3 has 14 amino acids. Trimming left V 5 bases short and J 1 base short, with 12 bases between. Per the germline V gene, CDR1 is SGHRS and CDR2 is YFSETQ. CDR3 region: CASRLTVVNYGYTF. The DNA of the CDR3 is TGCGCCAGCAGACTGACAGTAGTTAACTATGGCTACACCTTC.

This clonotype was recorded many times. The chain employs TRBV20-1 and TRBJ2-7, with D perhaps matching TRBD2 (5 bases). V was cut by 0 bases and J by 4 bases, with 10 bases left in between. The CDR3 runs 13 residues. The germline V gene has CDR1 DFQATT and CDR2 SNEGSKA (reference sequence). This CDR3 reads CSARDSGGYEQYF. CDR3 nucleotide sequence: TGCAGTGCTAGAGACAGTGGCGGGTACGAGCAGTACTTC.